This TCR beta chain was recorded in a study of blood T cell repertoires in COVID-19. Overall study context: PBMCs, B-cell-depleted T cells, or T cells provided the cDNA or gDNA that made up the material.

Original analysis: For nucleated cells, counts were estimated from reference gene primer amplification. Some clones are missing from TCRdb's copy, which holds only in-frame ones; the method was immunoSEQ multiplex PCR. V, J and clone size are those of that table, while D and trimming were read from the DNA. The sample includes about 260,000 clones, about 90% of them seen just once. Patients at the Seattle site were enrolled during active infection and followed longitudinally. Sequenced sample: peripheral blood. The receptor was derived from a woman aged 25 to 39 with COVID-19, enrolled during active disease.

In DNA, the CDR3 is TGTGCCAGCAGCACAGCGGGAGGACTCTACAATGAGCAGTTCTTC. Protein: CASSTAGGLYNEQFF. The V gene is TRBV5-4, the J gene TRBJ2-1, with 9 bases fitting TRBD2. This CDR3 has 15 residues. The germline V gene has CDR1 SGHNT and CDR2 YYREEE (reference sequence). The ends lost 4 bases at V and 3 bases at J; junction bases unmatched: 5.